This TCR beta chain was profiled in a study of a mutant IDH1 vaccine in newly diagnosed glioma. Trimming shortened V by 6 bases and J by 5 bases, and 11 bases separated the two germline ends. Germline CDR1 is MNHEY and CDR2 is SVGAGI. The CDR3 spans 13 residues. Profiling relied on immunoSEQ multiplex PCR, and the TCRdb table lists in-frame clones only, not all of them. The top ten hold 15% to 20% of the sample, which has fewer than 50,000 clones, 80% to 95% seen once. Time point defined: baseline, week 1 (first vaccination visit). This sample's treatment: pre-vaccination baseline after standard-of-care therapy. In its sample, this clone was seen once.

This chain uses TRBV6-5 with TRBJ1-5, with D possibly TRBD1 on 5 matching bases. The source material was PBMCs, sampled from a glioma patient treated with radiotherapy, temozolomide or both. The TCR originated in a man aged 18 to 30 with glioma. The CDR3 is CASSRDRYQPQHF. CDR3 nucleotide sequence: TGTGCCAGCAGCCGAGACAGATATCAGCCCCAGCATTTT.